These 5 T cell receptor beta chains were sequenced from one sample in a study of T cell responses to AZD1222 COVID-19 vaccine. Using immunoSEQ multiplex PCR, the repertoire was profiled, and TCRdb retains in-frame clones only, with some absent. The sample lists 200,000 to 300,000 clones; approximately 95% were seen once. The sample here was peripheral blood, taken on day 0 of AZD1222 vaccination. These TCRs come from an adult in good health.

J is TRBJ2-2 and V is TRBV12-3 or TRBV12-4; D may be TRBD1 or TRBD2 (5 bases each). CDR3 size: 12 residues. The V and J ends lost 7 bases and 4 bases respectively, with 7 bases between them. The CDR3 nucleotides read TGTGCCAGCACGAGGGGCACCGGGGAGCTGTTTTTT. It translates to CASTRGTGELFF.

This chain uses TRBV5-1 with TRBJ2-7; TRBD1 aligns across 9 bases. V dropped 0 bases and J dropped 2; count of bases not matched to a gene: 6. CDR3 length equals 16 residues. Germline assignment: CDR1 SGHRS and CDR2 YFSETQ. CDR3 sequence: CASSLAGRQGAYEQYF. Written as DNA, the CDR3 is TGCGCCAGCAGCTTGGCCGGCCGACAGGGGGCCTACGAGCAGTACTTC.

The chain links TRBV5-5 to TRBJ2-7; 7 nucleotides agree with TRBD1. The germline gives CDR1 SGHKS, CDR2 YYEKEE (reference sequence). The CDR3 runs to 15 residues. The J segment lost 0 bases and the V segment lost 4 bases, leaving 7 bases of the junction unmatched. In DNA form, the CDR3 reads TGTGCCAGCAGCGCGTTCACAGGGGCCTCCTACGAGCAGTACTTC. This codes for CASSAFTGASYEQYF.

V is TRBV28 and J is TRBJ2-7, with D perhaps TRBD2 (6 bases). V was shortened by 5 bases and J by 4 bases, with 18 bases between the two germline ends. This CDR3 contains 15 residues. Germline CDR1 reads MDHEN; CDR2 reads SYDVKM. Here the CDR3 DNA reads TGTGCCAGCAGTCAAAAATGGGGACTTTTTTACGAGCAGTACTTC. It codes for CASSQKWGLFYEQYF.

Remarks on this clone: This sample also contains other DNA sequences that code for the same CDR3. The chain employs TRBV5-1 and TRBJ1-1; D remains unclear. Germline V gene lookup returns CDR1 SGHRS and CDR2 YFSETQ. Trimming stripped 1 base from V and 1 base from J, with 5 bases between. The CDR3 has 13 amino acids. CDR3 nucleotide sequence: TGCGCCAGCAGCTTGACTGGGAACACTGAAGCTTTCTTT. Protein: CASSLTGNTEAFF.